This passage covers 21 T cell receptor beta chains from one sample sequenced in a study of blood T cell repertoires in COVID-19. Sequencing was performed with immunoSEQ multiplex PCR; in TCRdb, only in-frame clones are kept and a portion is missing. The repertoire holds about 260,000 clones, with 75% to 90% as singletons. Material: peripheral blood. These receptors all stem from a woman in her seventies with COVID-19, enrolled during active disease.

The chain is built from TRBV4-1 and TRBJ1-6; TRBD1 might be the D (6 bases). The CDR3 contains 16 residues. Trimming cost V 4 bases and J 7 bases, with 17 bases left between them. In germline, CDR1 is MGHRA, CDR2 YSYEKL. The CDR3 coding sequence is TGCGCCAGCAGCCGTCAACAGGGCGGAGGAAATTCACCCCTCCACTTT. Translation: CASSRQQGGGNSPLHF.

About this clone itself: Other DNA sequences in this sample translate to the same CDR3. This chain links TRBV5-1 with TRBJ2-1; TRBD2 matches 10 bases. Trimming cost V 0 bases and J 10 bases; bases outside gene matches: 4. The CDR3 extends over 14 amino acids. Per the germline V gene, CDR1 is SGHRS and CDR2 is YFSETQ. In DNA, the CDR3 is TGCGCCAGCAGCTTGGGACTAGCGGGCGGAGAGCAGTTCTTC. It codes for CASSLGLAGGEQFF.

The V call is TRBV9, the J call TRBJ2-1; D is uncertain. Germline lookup yields CDR1 SGDLS and CDR2 YYNGEE. The CDR3 consists of 17 residues. Trimming removed 2 bases at V and 5 bases at J, with 20 bases between. The CDR3, as DNA: TGTGCCAGCAGCGTCTTATCGAGGCCAGAGGTAGACAATGAGCAGTTCTTC. Its translation is CASSVLSRPEVDNEQFF.

The chain uses TRBV13 and TRBJ1-4; TRBD1 agrees at 7 bases. V lost 5 bases to trimming and J lost 1 base; unmatched junction nucleotides: 16. Germline CDR1 reads PRHDT; CDR2 reads FYEKMQ (reference sequence). The CDR3 runs 19 residues. Here the CDR3 DNA reads TGTGCCAGCAGCCCGTCTTCGGCAGGGGGAGTAGGAACTAATGAAAAACTGTTTTTT. Its translation: CASSPSSAGGVGTNEKLFF.

The gene calls are TRBV4-3 and TRBJ2-3; 7 bases line up with TRBD2. The CDR3 is 16 residues long. From germline, CDR1 is LGHNA and CDR2 YSLEER. V shed 3 bases and J 4 bases; nucleotides not matched to a gene: 10. The CDR3 DNA reads TGCGCCAGCAGCCACGCTTGGGAGGGCCTCGCAGATACGCAGTATTTT. Translated, it gives CASSHAWEGLADTQYF.

This clone occurred a few times. The chain links TRBV14 to TRBJ2-4; 8 nucleotides agree with TRBD1. Germline V lookup: CDR1 SGHDN, CDR2 FVKESK. CDR3 length: 17 residues. V shed 0 bases and J 2 bases; nucleotides not matched to a gene: 6. Here the CDR3 reads CASSQDLQGASKNIQYF. The CDR3 DNA is TGTGCCAGCAGCCAAGATCTCCAGGGGGCCTCCAAAAACATTCAGTACTTC.

The V call is TRBV5-6, the J call TRBJ1-1; D might be TRBD1 (5 bases). V lost 0 bases, J lost 4 bases, and 19 bases lay in between. The CDR3 length is 17 residues. Germline values: CDR1 SGHDT, CDR2 YYEEEE. CDR3 protein: CASSLVGASRGTTEAFF. CDR3 bases: TGTGCCAGCAGCTTGGTTGGGGCATCCAGAGGAACCACTGAAGCTTTCTTT.

The genes are TRBV4-1 and TRBJ2-7; 8 nucleotides align to TRBD2. V trimming: 4 bases; J trimming: 0 bases; junction bases outside the gene matches: 14. Germline lookup yields CDR1 MGHRA and CDR2 YSYEKL. The CDR3 has 18 amino acids. The CDR3 nucleotides read TGCGCCAGCAGCCGTCGGGGGGGCGACAAAGCCACCTCCTACGAGCAGTACTTC. It specifies CASSRRGGDKATSYEQYF.

The gene calls are TRBV3-1 (or the pseudogene TRBV3-2) and TRBJ1-2, with TRBD1 matching 8 bases. CDR1 is LGHDT, CDR2 YNNKEL, per germline (reference sequence). The CDR3 sequence is 12 residues long. V shed 9 bases and J 5 bases; nucleotides not matched to a gene: 5. This CDR3 reads CASRTGRYGYTF. DNA for the CDR3: TGTGCCAGTAGGACAGGGAGGTATGGCTACACCTTC.

The rearrangement uses TRBV10-3 and TRBJ2-7, with 8 bases identical to TRBD1. The J segment lost 6 bases and the V segment lost 0 bases, leaving 4 bases of the junction unmatched. There are 14 residues in the CDR3. The V gene's germline CDR1 is ENHRY and CDR2 SYGVKD. DNA of the CDR3: TGTGCCATCAGTGAGTCGCCTGACAGGGGCGAGCAGTACTTC. Its translation is CAISESPDRGEQYF.

J is TRBJ2-1 and V is TRBV19, with D possibly matching TRBD2 (5 bases). The germline V gene encodes CDR1 LNHDA and CDR2 SQIVND (reference sequence). V was trimmed by 7 bases and J by 0 bases, leaving 10 bases between them. The CDR3 sequence is 14 residues long. CDR3 protein: CASTEDFSYNEQFF. The CDR3 nucleotides are TGTGCCAGTACAGAGGACTTCTCCTACAATGAGCAGTTCTTC.

This sequence joins TRBV16 and TRBJ1-2; possibly TRBD1 for D (6 bases). CDR1 and CDR2 (germline): KGHSY, FQNENV. The CDR3 runs to 15 residues. V was trimmed by 1 base and J by 2 bases, leaving 11 bases between them. The CDR3 region has the DNA TGTGCCAGCAGCCAATTGGCAGACAGGAACTATGGCTACACCTTC. It encodes CASSQLADRNYGYTF.

The chain carries TRBV5-8 and TRBJ1-6; TRBD1 matches at 8 bases. Trimming removed 6 bases from V and 10 bases from J; junction bases left unmatched: 12. The length of the CDR3 is 15 residues. Germline V gene lookup returns CDR1 SGHTS and CDR2 YDEGEE. The CDR3 DNA reads as TGTGCCAGCACCCCTGGGCAGGGGGCTAAATCACCCCTCCACTTT. Its protein product is CASTPGQGAKSPLHF.

In this sample, this clone turned up many times. V usage is TRBV7-9 and J usage is TRBJ2-1, with D possibly TRBD1 on 5 matching bases. Germline V CDR1 and CDR2: SEHNR, FQNEAQ (reference sequence). The CDR3 covers 13 residues. V was trimmed by 5 bases and J by 9 bases, leaving 14 bases between them. Here the CDR3 reads CASSNPSQGEQFF. The CDR3 nucleotides read TGTGCCAGCAGCAACCCCTCCCAGGGTGAGCAGTTCTTC.

This clone was counted once. The chain has TRBV29-1 and TRBJ2-4; TRBD2 aligns across 13 bases. This CDR3 has 15 residues. Germline V CDR1 and CDR2: SQVTM, ANQGSEA. J lost 6 bases, V lost 4 bases, and 6 bases had no gene match. The CDR3 loop is CSVVLAGGPGNIQYF. The CDR3 DNA reads as TGCAGCGTTGTACTAGCGGGAGGGCCTGGAAACATTCAGTACTTC.

Concerning this clone: Within the sample, other DNA sequences also encode this same CDR3. CDR3 DNA sequence: TGTGCCAGTAGTATTACGGGGGTGAGCCAGCCCCAGCATTTT. Its protein product is CASSITGVSQPQHF. The chain carries TRBV19 and TRBJ1-5, with D perhaps TRBD1 (5 bases). Deletions cut 3 bases from V and 7 bases from J, with 13 bases between. Germline CDR1 LNHDA, CDR2 SQIVND (reference sequence). The CDR3 contains 14 residues.

This chain uses TRBV6-2 or TRBV6-3 with TRBJ1-2; 7 bases match TRBD1. With 4 bases clipped from V and 0 bases from J, the junction kept 5 bases outside the gene matches. The CDR3 has 15 residues. Germline assignment: CDR1 MNHEY and CDR2 SVGEGT. The CDR3 DNA is TGTGCCAGCAGTTTCCGGGACAGACCTAACTATGGCTACACCTTC. This sequence encodes CASSFRDRPNYGYTF.

The V and J genes are TRBV4-1 and TRBJ2-1; 9 bases align to TRBD2. Trimming at V came to 1 base and at J to 7 bases, leaving 11 bases not matched to a gene. CDR1 is MGHRA and CDR2 is YSYEKL in the germline V gene. This CDR3 is built from 17 residues. DNA of the CDR3: TGCGCCAGCAGCCAAGTTCTTTGGGAAGCGGGAGGTAATGAGCAGTTCTTC. Protein sequence: CASSQVLWEAGGNEQFF.

The V call is TRBV29-1, the J call TRBJ2-6; D is perhaps TRBD1 (5 bases). V shed 5 bases and J shed 4 bases, with 12 bases lying between them. Germline CDR1 and CDR2: SQVTM and ANQGSEA. The CDR3 runs 14 residues. The CDR3 is CSVLGVAGANVLTF. The CDR3 region has the DNA TGCAGCGTTTTAGGGGTTGCCGGGGCCAACGTCCTGACTTTC. The variable domain in full, with the rest retrieved from reference TRBV29-1 and TRBJ2-6, is SAVISQKPSRDICQRGTSLTIQCQVDSQVTMMFWYRQQPGQSLTLIATANQGSEATYESGFVIDKFPISRPNLTFSTLTVSNMSPEDSSIYLCSVLGVAGANVLTFGAGSRLTVL.

The CDR3 DNA reads TGTGCCAGCAGCCAAGGTGGGGGCCGGTCCTACGAGCAGTACTTC. It yields the protein CASSQGGGRSYEQYF. The gene calls are TRBV3-1 (or the pseudogene TRBV3-2) and TRBJ2-7; D might be TRBD1 (6 bases). Trimming shortened V by 1 base and J by 1 base, and 11 bases separated the two germline ends. This CDR3 is built from 15 residues. The germline CDR1 and CDR2 sequences are LGHDT and YNNKEL (reference sequence).

A word on this clone: At the DNA level, this CDR3 is encoded by other sequences in the same sample as well. The CDR3 DNA reads TGTGCCAGCAGTAACGGACAGTACACTGAAGCTTTCTTT. Encoded protein: CASSNGQYTEAFF. The chain combines TRBV6-2 or TRBV6-3 with TRBJ1-1, with D perhaps matching TRBD1 (6 bases). V was pared by 5 bases and J by 3 bases, with 10 bases between. The CDR3 spans 13 residues. From germline, CDR1 is MNHEY and CDR2 SVGEGT.